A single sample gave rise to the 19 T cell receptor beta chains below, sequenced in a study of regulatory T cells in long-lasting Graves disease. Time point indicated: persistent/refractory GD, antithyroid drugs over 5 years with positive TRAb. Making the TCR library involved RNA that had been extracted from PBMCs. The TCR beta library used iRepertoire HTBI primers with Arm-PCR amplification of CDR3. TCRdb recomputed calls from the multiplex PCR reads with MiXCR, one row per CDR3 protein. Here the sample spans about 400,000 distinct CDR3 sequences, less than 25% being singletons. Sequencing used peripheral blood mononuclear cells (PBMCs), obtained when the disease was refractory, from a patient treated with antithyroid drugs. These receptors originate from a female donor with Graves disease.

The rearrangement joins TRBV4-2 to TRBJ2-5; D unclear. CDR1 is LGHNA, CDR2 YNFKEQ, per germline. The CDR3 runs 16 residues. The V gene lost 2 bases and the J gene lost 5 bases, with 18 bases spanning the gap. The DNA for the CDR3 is TGTGCCAGCAGCCAACGGCCGCGGTCTCGAACCGAGACCCAGTACTTC. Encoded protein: CASSQRPRSRTETQYF.

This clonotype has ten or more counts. In nucleotides, the CDR3 is TGTGCCAGCAGAAAGGAGCAGGGGCGATGGGGCTACACCTTC. It encodes CASRKEQGRWGYTF. J is TRBJ1-2 and V is TRBV6-1, with D perhaps TRBD1 (6 bases). Germline CDR1 and CDR2: MNHNS and SASEGT. V lost 6 bases and J lost 8, with 19 bases in between. CDR3 length: 14 amino acids.

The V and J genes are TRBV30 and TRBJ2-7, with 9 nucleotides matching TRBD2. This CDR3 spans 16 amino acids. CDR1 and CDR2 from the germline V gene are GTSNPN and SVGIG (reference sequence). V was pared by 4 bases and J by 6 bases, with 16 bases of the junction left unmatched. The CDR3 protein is CAWTTRLGGRAGEQYF. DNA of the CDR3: TGTGCCTGGACCACCCGTTTGGGCGGGAGGGCCGGCGAGCAGTACTTC.

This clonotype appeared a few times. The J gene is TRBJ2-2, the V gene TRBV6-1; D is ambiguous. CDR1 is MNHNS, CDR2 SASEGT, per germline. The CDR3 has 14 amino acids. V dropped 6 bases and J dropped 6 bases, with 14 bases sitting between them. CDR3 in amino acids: CASRLALGAGELFF. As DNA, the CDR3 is TGTGCCAGCAGATTGGCTCTTGGGGCCGGGGAGCTGTTTTTT.

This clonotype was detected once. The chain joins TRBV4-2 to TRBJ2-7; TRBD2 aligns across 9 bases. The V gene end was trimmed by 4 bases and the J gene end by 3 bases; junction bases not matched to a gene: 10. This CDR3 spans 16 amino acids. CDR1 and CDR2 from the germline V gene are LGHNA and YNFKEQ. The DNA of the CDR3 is TGTGCCAGCAGCCCACTTAGCGGGAGCGCTGACTACGAGCAGTACTTC. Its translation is CASSPLSGSADYEQYF.

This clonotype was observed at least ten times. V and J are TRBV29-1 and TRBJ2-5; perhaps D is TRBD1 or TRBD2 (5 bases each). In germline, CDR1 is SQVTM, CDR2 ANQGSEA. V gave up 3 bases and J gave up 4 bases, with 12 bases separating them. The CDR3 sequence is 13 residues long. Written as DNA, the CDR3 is TGCAGCGTTGAGGGACCACAATTAGAGACCCAGTACTTC. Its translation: CSVEGPQLETQYF.

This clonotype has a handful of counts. DNA for the CDR3: TGCGCCAGCAGCCAAGTTAGCGGGCAGGGAAGTAATTCACCCCTCCACTTT. Its translation: CASSQVSGQGSNSPLHF. V usage is TRBV4-3 and J usage is TRBJ1-6; a possible D gene is TRBD1 (5 bases). CDR3 size: 17 residues. Germline CDR1 LGHNA, CDR2 YSLEER. V was pared by 1 base and J by 6 bases, with 16 bases between.

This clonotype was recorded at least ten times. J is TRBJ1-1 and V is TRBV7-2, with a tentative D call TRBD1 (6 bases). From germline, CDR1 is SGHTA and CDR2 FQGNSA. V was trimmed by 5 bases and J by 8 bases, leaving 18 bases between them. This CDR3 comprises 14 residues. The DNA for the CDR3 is TGTGCCAGCAGCACGACGAGGGGGGTTTCGGAAGCTTTCTTT. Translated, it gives CASSTTRGVSEAFF.

CDR3 bases: TGTGCCAGCAGTCGGGCGCCTGGCGGCCTCTCTGGAAACACCATATATTTT. As protein: CASSRAPGGLSGNTIYF. The rearrangement links TRBV6-2 or TRBV6-3 to TRBJ1-3; D remains ambiguous. CDR3 length: 17 amino acids. Germline CDR1 MNHEY, CDR2 SVGEGT. Trimming removed 5 bases from V and 0 bases from J, with 17 bases in between.

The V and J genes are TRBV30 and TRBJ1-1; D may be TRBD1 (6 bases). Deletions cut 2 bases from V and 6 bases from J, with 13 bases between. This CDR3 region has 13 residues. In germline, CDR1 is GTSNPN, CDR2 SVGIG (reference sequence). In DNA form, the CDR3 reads TGTGCCTGGAGTTCAGGGGCACGGGCTGAAGCTTTCTTT. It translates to CAWSSGARAEAFF.

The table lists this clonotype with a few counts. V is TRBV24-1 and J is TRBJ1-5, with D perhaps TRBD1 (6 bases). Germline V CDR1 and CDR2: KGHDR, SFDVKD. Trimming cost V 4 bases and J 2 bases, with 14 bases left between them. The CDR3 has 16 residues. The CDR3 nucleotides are TGTGCCACCAGTGAGTCCAGACAGGTGGGCAATCAGCCCCAGCATTTT. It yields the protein CATSESRQVGNQPQHF.

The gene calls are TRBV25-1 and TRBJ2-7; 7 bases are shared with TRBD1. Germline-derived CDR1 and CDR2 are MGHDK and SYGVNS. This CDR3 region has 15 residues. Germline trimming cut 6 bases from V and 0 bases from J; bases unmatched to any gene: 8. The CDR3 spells CASRPPGQSSYEQYF. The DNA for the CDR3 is TGTGCCAGCAGGCCACCGGGACAGTCCTCCTACGAGCAGTACTTC.

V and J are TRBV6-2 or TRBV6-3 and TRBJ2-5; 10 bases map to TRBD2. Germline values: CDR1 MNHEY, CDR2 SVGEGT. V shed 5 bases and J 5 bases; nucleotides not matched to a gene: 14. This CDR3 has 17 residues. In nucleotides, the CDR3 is TGTGCCAGCAGTCAAATCCTAGCGGGAGAGGAGGGGGAGACCCAGTACTTC. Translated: CASSQILAGEEGETQYF.

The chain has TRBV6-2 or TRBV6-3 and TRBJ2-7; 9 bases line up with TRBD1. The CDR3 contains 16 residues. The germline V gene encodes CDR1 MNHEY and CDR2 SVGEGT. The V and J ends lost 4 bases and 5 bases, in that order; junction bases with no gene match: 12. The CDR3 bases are TGTGCCAGCAGTTTCTATTCCGGGACAGGGTGGGACGAGCAGTACTTC. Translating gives CASSFYSGTGWDEQYF.

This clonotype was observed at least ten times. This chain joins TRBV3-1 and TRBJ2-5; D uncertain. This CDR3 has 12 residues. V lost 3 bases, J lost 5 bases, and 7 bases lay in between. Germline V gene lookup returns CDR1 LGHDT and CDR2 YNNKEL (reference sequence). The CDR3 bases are TGTGCCAGCAGCCATGGCTTGGAGACCCAGTACTTC. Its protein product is CASSHGLETQYF.

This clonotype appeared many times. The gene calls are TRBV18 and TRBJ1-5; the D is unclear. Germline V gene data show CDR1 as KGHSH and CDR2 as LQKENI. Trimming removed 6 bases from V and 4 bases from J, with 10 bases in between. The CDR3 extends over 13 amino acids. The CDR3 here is CASSKDGNQPQHF. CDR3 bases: TGTGCCAGCTCCAAAGATGGGAATCAGCCCCAGCATTTT.

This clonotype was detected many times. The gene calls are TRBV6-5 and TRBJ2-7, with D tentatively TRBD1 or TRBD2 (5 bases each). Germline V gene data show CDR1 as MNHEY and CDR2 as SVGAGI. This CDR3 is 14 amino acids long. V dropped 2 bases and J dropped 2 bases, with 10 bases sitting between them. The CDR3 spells CASSYALGPYEQYF. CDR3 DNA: TGTGCCAGCAGTTACGCGCTGGGACCCTACGAGCAGTACTTC.

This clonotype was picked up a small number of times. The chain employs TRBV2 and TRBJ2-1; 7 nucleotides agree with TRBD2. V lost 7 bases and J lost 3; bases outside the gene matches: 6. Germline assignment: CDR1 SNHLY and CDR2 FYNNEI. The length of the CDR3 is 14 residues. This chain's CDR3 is CASTGLADYNEQFF. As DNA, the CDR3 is TGTGCCAGCACGGGGCTAGCGGACTACAATGAGCAGTTCTTC.

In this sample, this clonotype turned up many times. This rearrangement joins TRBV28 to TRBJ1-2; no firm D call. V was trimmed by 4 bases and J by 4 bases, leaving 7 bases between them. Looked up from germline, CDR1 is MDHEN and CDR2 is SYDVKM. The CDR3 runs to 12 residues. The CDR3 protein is CASSSPAYGYTF. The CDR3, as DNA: TGTGCCAGCAGTTCCCCAGCCTATGGCTACACCTTC.